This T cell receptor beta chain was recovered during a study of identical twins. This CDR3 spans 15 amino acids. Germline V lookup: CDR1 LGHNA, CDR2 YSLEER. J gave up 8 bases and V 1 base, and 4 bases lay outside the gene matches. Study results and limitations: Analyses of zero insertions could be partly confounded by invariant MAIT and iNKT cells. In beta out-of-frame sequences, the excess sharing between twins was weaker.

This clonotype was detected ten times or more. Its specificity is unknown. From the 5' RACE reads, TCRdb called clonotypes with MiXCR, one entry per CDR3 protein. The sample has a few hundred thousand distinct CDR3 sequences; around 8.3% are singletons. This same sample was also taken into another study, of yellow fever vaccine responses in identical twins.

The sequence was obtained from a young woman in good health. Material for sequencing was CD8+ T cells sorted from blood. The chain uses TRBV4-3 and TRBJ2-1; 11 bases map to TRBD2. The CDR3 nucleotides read TGCGCCAGCAGCCAAGTAGCGGGAGGGGTGGATGAGCAGTTCTTC. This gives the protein CASSQVAGGVDEQFF.